Listed below are T cell receptor beta chains from one sample, sequenced in a study of CD8+CD57+ T cells in acquired aplastic anemia. TCRdb independently ran MiXCR on the reads; one entry per CDR3 protein. This table holds over 250,000 distinct CDR3 sequences, 56% found once. Specimen: sorted CD4+, CD8+, or CD8+CD57+ T cells (not recorded which) from PBMCs. The receptors shown here come from a human donor with aplastic anemia. Each CDR3 is given without its conserved first and last residue. Clone size appears in some rows only: once, few, many, or a class for an expanded clone.

NA	TRBJ2-7	TRBV9	ASSETSGSEQY
NA	TRBJ2-7	TRBV20-1	SAEGSGALDEQY
many	TRBJ2-3	TRBV7-3	ASSFTARDTQY
NA	TRBJ2-7	TRBV7-8	ASSLDTASSYEQY
NA	NA	TRBV20-1	SARRGPPGEQY
NA	TRBJ2-3	TRBV7-2	ASSPGTGADTQY
few	TRBJ2-7	TRBV7-6	ASSPIGTGGEQY
NA	NA	TRBV29-1	SVEGGLETQY
many	TRBJ1-3	TRBV6-5	ASRGQGTGNTIY
many	TRBJ2-1	TRBV5-4	ASSLEPPSYNEQF
NA	TRBJ2-5	TRBV7-9	ASSRQPGGFGTSQETQY
NA	TRBJ1-5	TRBV20-1	SATLGQGVVGNQPQH
NA	TRBJ1-2	TRBV10-1	ASSDPQGAYGYT
many	TRBJ2-1	TRBV12-3/TRBV12-4	ASAYSGSFDYEQF
many	TRBJ1-2	TRBV29-1	SVEGRFPDYGYT
NA	TRBJ2-3	TRBV29-1	SVGTGGVTDTQY
NA	TRBJ2-2	TRBV9	ASSVEGQGGTGELF
NA	TRBJ1-2	TRBV29-1	SVADPEGAQYYGYT
once	TRBJ1-1	TRBV10-3	AISLPGTTEAF
NA	TRBJ1-2	TRBV20-1	SARAAGVGDGYT
NA	TRBJ1-2	TRBV2	ASSEEGQENYGYT
few	TRBJ1-2	TRBV2	ASSEWGGSVLYGYT
NA	TRBJ2-7	TRBV7-8	ASSEPGQVPFLAYEQY
NA	TRBJ2-1	TRBV20-1	SVFDLQTDNEQF
NA	TRBJ2-5	TRBV19	ASSMTAREVTQY
NA	TRBJ2-7	TRBV10-3	AISEARTGGTRSYEQY
NA	TRBJ1-5	TRBV19	ATKDGNQPQH
NA	TRBJ2-3	TRBV29-1	SVTGGYTDTQY
NA	TRBJ2-7	TRBV10-3	AISGDRARVLDEQY
few	TRBJ1-5	TRBV15	ATSRDKRLHQPQH
NA	TRBJ1-2	TRBV7-9	ASSLGTGKSGYT
few	TRBJ2-7	TRBV7-9	ASSLGGGNTGEQY
NA	TRBJ1-1	TRBV25-1	ASTSRSGVNTEAF
once	TRBJ2-5	TRBV7-9	ASSLVPAEETQY
NA	TRBJ1-2	TRBV6-2/TRBV6-3	ASRPSPSPGYT
many	TRBJ2-7	TRBV7-2	ASSPLREQY
NA	TRBJ1-2	TRBV10-2	ASRGTVDPNYGYT
NA	TRBJ2-7	TRBV11-2	ASSLQSGTGWLYEQY
many	TRBJ1-6	TRBV7-9	ASSSYREPGSPLH
NA	TRBJ2-7	TRBV11-2	ASSLTGGNSYEQY
NA	TRBJ1-6	TRBV12-3/TRBV12-4	ASSLDLRRVDRDNSLLH
NA	TRBJ2-1	TRBV5-1	ASSLASLNEQF
NA	TRBJ1-6	TRBV7-9	ASSQSTGIGDNSPLH
many	TRBJ1-6	TRBV27	ASRPDRARNSPLH